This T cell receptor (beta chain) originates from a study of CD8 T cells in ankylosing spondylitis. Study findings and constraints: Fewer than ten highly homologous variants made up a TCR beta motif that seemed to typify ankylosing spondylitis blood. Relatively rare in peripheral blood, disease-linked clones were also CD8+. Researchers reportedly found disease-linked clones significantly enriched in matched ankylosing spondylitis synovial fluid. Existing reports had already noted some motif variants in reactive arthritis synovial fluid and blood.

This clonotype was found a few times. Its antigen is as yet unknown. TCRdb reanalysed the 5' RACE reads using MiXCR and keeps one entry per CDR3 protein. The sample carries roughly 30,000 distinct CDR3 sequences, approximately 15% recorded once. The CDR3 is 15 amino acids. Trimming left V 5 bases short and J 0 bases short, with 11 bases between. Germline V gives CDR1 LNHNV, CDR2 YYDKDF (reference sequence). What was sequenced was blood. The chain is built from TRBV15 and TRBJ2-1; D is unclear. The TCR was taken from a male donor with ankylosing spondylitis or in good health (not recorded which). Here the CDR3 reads CATSVRKSSYNEQFF. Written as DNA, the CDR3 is TGTGCCACCAGCGTACGGAAGAGCTCCTACAATGAGCAGTTCTTC.